This T cell receptor beta chain stems from a study of blood T cells in healthy people across ages. Study-wide results and limits: More naive CD4+ cells and higher diversity marked long-lived donors relative to aged donors. With unsorted PBMCs, a conclusive comparison of naive versus antigen-experienced cells was not possible. Observed TCR beta diversity showed a strong correlation with the percentage of naive T cells as measured by flow cytometry.

This clonotype was seen only a few times. Antigen unknown. Next came a second PCR, run for about 6 to 12 cycles, which used a sample-barcoded 5' primer along with a J-beta primer mix. TCRdb re-called the 5' RACE reads through MiXCR, storing one row per CDR3 protein. The table includes around 990,000 distinct CDR3 sequences, less than 45% detected once. Collection of 7.5 to 10 milliliters of peripheral blood was performed for each donor. The V and J ends lost 4 bases and 3 bases, in that order; junction bases with no gene match: 8. The CDR3 is 15 residues long. Germline V lookup: CDR1 LGHNA, CDR2 YSLEER.

The TCR originated in a man between 18 and 29 years old in good health. V and J are TRBV4-3 and TRBJ1-1; 7 bases match TRBD1. The sequenced sample consisted of blood. The CDR3, as DNA: TGCGCCAGCAGCCTATCCACAGGGGTATACACTGAAGCTTTCTTT. This sequence encodes CASSLSTGVYTEAFF.